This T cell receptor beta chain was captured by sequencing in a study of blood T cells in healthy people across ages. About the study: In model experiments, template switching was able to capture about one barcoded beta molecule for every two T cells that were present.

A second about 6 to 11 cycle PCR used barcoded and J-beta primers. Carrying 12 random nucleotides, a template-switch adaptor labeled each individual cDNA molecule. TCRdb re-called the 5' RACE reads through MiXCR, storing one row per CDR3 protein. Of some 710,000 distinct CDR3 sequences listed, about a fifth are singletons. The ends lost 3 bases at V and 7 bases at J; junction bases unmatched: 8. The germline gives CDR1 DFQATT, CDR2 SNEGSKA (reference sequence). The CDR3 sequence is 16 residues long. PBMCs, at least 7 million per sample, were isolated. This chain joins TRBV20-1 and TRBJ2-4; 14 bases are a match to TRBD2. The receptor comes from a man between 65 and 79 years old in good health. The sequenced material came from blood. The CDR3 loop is CSARVTSGGAVNIQYF. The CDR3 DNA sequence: TGCAGTGCTAGGGTGACTAGCGGGGGGGCAGTGAACATTCAGTACTTC.